This entry lists 17 T cell receptor beta chains sequenced from one sample in a study of regulatory T cells in long-lasting Graves disease. Assembly of TCR beta libraries relied on iRepertoire HTBI primers together with Arm-PCR of CDR3 regions. TCRdb re-analysed the multiplex PCR reads in MiXCR, keeping a single row per CDR3 protein. The table lists under 500,000 distinct CDR3 sequences, approximately 16% of them singletons. Stated time point: newly diagnosed GD, antithyroid drugs for less than 3 months. Construction of the TCR library relied on RNA isolated from PBMCs. In addition, the sample was reused for a study of T cells in Graves' hyperthyroidism and ophthalmopathy.

Source: peripheral blood mononuclear cells (PBMCs), taken at new diagnosis, from a patient treated with antithyroid drugs. These receptors were collected from a woman in her thirties with Graves disease.

This clonotype has a handful of counts. The chain couples TRBV5-6 to TRBJ1-3; D not resolved. The CDR3 covers 12 residues. Germline values: CDR1 SGHDT, CDR2 YYEEEE. V gave up 6 bases and J gave up 4 bases, with 8 bases separating them. The CDR3 here is CASNLQGNTIYF. The CDR3 DNA reads TGTGCCAGCAACTTACAGGGAAACACCATATATTTT.

This clonotype came up a few times. The CDR3 region has the DNA TGTGCCAGTAGCAACCGGCGGGATGGGGCCAACGTCCTGACTTTC. This translates into CASSNRRDGANVLTF. V and J are TRBV19 and TRBJ2-6; the D gene is possibly TRBD2 (6 bases). The CDR3 runs to 15 residues. Per the germline V gene, CDR1 is LNHDA and CDR2 is SQIVND (reference sequence). Between the trimmed V and J ends, which lost 6 bases and 3 bases, there was a span of 12 bases.

This clonotype was picked up a small number of times. The chain combines TRBV6-2 or TRBV6-3 with TRBJ1-1; 10 positions agree with TRBD1. The junction had 3 bases not matched to a gene; V was cut back by 2 bases and J by 0 bases. Germline lookup yields CDR1 MNHEY and CDR2 SVGEGT. The CDR3 consists of 16 residues. Here the CDR3 DNA reads TGTGCCAGCAGTTACCAGACAGGGGGCTTGAACACTGAAGCTTTCTTT. Encoded protein: CASSYQTGGLNTEAFF.

This chain joins TRBV19 and TRBJ2-3, with 9 bases aligning to TRBD1. CDR3 length: 14 amino acids. Per the germline V gene, CDR1 is LNHDA and CDR2 is SQIVND (reference sequence). The V and J ends lost 5 bases and 5 bases, in that order; junction bases with no gene match: 5. The CDR3 reads CASSLGQGEDTQYF. The CDR3 coding sequence is TGTGCCAGTAGTCTGGGACAGGGAGAAGATACGCAGTATTTT.

This clonotype appeared a few times. The J gene is TRBJ2-2, the V gene TRBV19; D may be TRBD2 (6 bases). Trimming removed 3 bases at V and 0 bases at J, with 14 bases between. In germline, CDR1 is LNHDA, CDR2 SQIVND (reference sequence). This CDR3 spans 17 amino acids. The chain's CDR3 is CASSISAGLTNTGELFF. Here the CDR3 DNA reads TGTGCCAGTAGTATTTCGGCGGGACTCACGAACACCGGGGAGCTGTTTTTT.

This clonotype was observed at least ten times. This chain links TRBV11-2 with TRBJ1-1, with D unclear. This CDR3 region has 13 residues. Trimming shortened V by 5 bases and J by 10 bases, and 17 bases separated the two germline ends. Germline V gene data show CDR1 as SGHAT and CDR2 as FQNNGV. The CDR3 loop reads CASSRSSWSRAFF. CDR3 DNA: TGTGCCAGCAGCCGATCCTCTTGGTCGCGAGCTTTCTTT.

In its sample, this clonotype was seen a few times. The gene calls are TRBV24-1 and TRBJ2-5, with D unresolved. CDR1 and CDR2 (germline): KGHDR, SFDVKD. The CDR3 is 13 amino acids. With 6 bases removed from V and 5 bases from J, the gap between germline ends came to 12 bases. CDR3 in amino acids: CATSSTVQETQYF. In DNA form, the CDR3 reads TGTGCCACCAGTTCGACGGTCCAGGAGACCCAGTACTTC.

This chain uses TRBV6-1 with TRBJ2-7; D might be TRBD2 (6 bases). CDR1 MNHNS and CDR2 SASEGT come from the germline V gene. V was trimmed by 3 bases and J by 3 bases, leaving 18 bases between them. The CDR3 has 16 residues. The CDR3 is CASSDSPAGRFYEQYF. CDR3 bases: TGTGCCAGCAGTGACTCTCCAGCGGGTCGCTTCTACGAGCAGTACTTC.

The genes are TRBV12-3 or TRBV12-4 and TRBJ2-7; TRBD1 matches at 8 bases. The CDR3 contains 13 residues. The ends lost 5 bases at V and 5 bases at J; junction bases unmatched: 5. The CDR3 sequence is CASSRDRLHEQYF. CDR3 coding DNA: TGTGCCAGCAGTCGGGACAGGTTGCACGAGCAGTACTTC.

This clonotype was observed a single time. A much larger clone is a single base away; this may be a read error. The rearrangement links TRBV7-2 to TRBJ2-1; D is undetermined. Trimming took 5 bases from V and 12 from J, leaving 20 bases between them. Germline CDR1 SGHTA, CDR2 FQGNSA. The CDR3 is 14 residues long. CDR3 coding DNA: TGTGCCAGCAGCCCCACGCGTGGCGGCATTGGGCAGTTCTTC. Protein sequence: CASSPTRGGIGQFF.

This clonotype showed up just once. The chain carries TRBV5-5 and TRBJ2-2; 7 nucleotides line up with TRBD2. The trim removed 5 bases at V and 4 bases at J, leaving 8 bases unmatched. CDR1 is SGHKS and CDR2 is YYEKEE in the germline V gene (reference sequence). The CDR3 is 15 amino acids. The CDR3 here is CASSGRDYLTGELFF. The CDR3 nucleotides are TGTGCCAGCAGTGGGCGGGACTATCTCACCGGGGAGCTGTTTTTT.

This clonotype was found many times. J is TRBJ2-7 and V is TRBV7-2; D ambiguous. The CDR3 loop spans 13 amino acids. From germline, CDR1 is SGHTA and CDR2 FQGNSA. V lost 8 bases, J lost 1 base, and 12 bases lay in between. CDR3 in DNA: TGTGCCAGCGCTCTACCTACTTCCTACGAGCAGTACTTC. This sequence encodes CASALPTSYEQYF.

This clonotype has a count of ten or more. The rearrangement uses TRBV7-3 and TRBJ2-1; 11 nucleotides match TRBD2. Germline assignment: CDR1 SGHTA and CDR2 FQGTGA. Losses at the gene ends were 2 bases for V and 9 bases for J; bases not matched to a gene: 9. The CDR3 runs 16 residues. The CDR3 region is CASSLGGASGRSEQFF. The CDR3 DNA sequence: TGTGCCAGCAGCTTAGGGGGGGCTAGCGGGAGGAGTGAGCAGTTCTTC.

V and J are TRBV4-1 and TRBJ2-2; 13 nucleotides line up with TRBD2. This CDR3 region has 17 residues. The junction had 1 base not matched to a gene; V was cut back by 3 bases and J by 0 bases. Germline lookup yields CDR1 MGHRA and CDR2 YSYEKL. CDR3: CASSHGLAGANTGELFF. Here the CDR3 DNA reads TGCGCCAGCAGCCACGGACTAGCGGGAGCGAACACCGGGGAGCTGTTTTTT.

This clonotype was detected ten times or more. The chain carries TRBV5-1 and TRBJ1-1; D perhaps matches TRBD1 (5 bases). This CDR3 spans 14 amino acids. Germline values: CDR1 SGHRS, CDR2 YFSETQ. With 1 base removed from V and 1 base from J, the gap between germline ends came to 8 bases. In DNA form, the CDR3 reads TGCGCCAGCAGCTTGTGGGGGGAGAACACTGAAGCTTTCTTT. As protein: CASSLWGENTEAFF.

This clonotype was counted ten times or more. The rearrangement joins TRBV14 to TRBJ1-1; TRBD1 is a possible D gene (6 bases). This CDR3 region has 14 residues. Trimming left V 4 bases short and J 6 bases short, with 15 bases between. Germline CDR1 SGHDN, CDR2 FVKESK. The CDR3 region is CASSRTGGYAEAFF. CDR3 sequence (DNA): TGTGCCAGCAGCCGGACGGGGGGCTACGCTGAAGCTTTCTTT.

This clonotype was picked up many times. This chain uses TRBV11-2 with TRBJ1-4; TRBD1 is a possible D gene (6 bases). Looked up from germline, CDR1 is SGHAT and CDR2 is FQNNGV. V was shortened by 5 bases and J by 4 bases, with 14 bases between the two germline ends. The CDR3 extends over 15 amino acids. The CDR3 here is CASSHGQYHNEKLFF. CDR3 nucleotide sequence: TGTGCCAGCAGCCATGGACAGTACCATAATGAAAAACTGTTTTTT.